The source of this TCR beta chain is a study of blood T cell repertoires in COVID-19 (dated by TCRdb to the early 2020s). At the level of the whole study: Collaborator samples came from the United States, Italy and Spain and covered acute and convalescent phases of COVID-19. The material from the prospective study consisted of cDNA or gDNA derived from T cells, B-cell-depleted T cells, or PBMCs. Subjects who had been exposed to COVID-19, were actively infected with it, or had recovered from it provided the deeply sampled blood TCRbeta repertoires that made up the dataset. Where available, HLA class I and class II types were obtained from metadata supplied by the sample provider rather than from assay-based typing. The repertoires were released in a freely available public database intended as a resource for research on the immune response to SARS-CoV-2. Sample metadata almost always included a de-identified subject ID, COVID-19 status, age in years and sex. Samples came from the ongoing ImmuneRACE study (first 160 participants) plus 1,254 subjects from 6 global collaborators.

Points on this clone: There is no known antigen for this receptor. No quality values exist for individual bases; no much larger clone is one base distant.

Study-wide findings and limitations: Clinical and demographic metadata were provided uncurated, with the amount varying by source and participant.

The immunoSEQ Assay, a bias-controlled multiplex PCR, was used to amplify TCRbeta CDR3 regions from genomic DNA. In the authors' own workflow: Nucleated cell counts per sample were estimated from amplification of reference gene primers within the assay. To quantify the absolute abundance of each unique TCRbeta CDR3 rearrangement, sequence reads were collapsed and filtered. For each sample, productive Simpson clonality was calculated as the square root of Simpson's diversity index across productive rearrangements. TCRdb holds this immuneACCESS table with in-frame rearrangements only. Some clones are missing; in checked studies, unresolved V genes explain under half, and the rest has no known cause. For V, J and clone size, that table is used; D and trimming come from the DNA. This sample holds 90,000 to 150,000 clones; less than 90% were observed only once. Together, the top ten hold about a tenth of the sample.

Each collaborating institution followed its own protocols to collect whole blood in K2EDTA tubes. For TCRbeta analysis, collaborators shipped samples as frozen whole blood, isolated PBMCs, or DNA extracted from either of those sample types. V is clipped by 3 bases and J by 4 bases, and the sequence between their germline boundaries is 15 bases long. CDR1 LGHDT and CDR2 YNNKEL were looked up in the germline V gene (reference sequence). The CDR3 runs 15 residues from the cysteine to the phenylalanine. The only DNA kept is the CDR3, 45 bases in frame from the first base. This receptor was obtained from an elderly man with acute or convalescent COVID-19. The sample consisted of peripheral blood. The chain is made from TRBV3-1 (or the pseudogene TRBV3-2) and TRBJ1-2, and the D gene may be TRBD1, 5 bases matching. The nucleotides read TGTGCCAGCAGCCATTCCTCGACAGCGATCTATGGCTACACCTTC. Translation gives CASSHSSTAIYGYTF.